The T cell receptor (beta chain) described here comes from a study of cytomegalovirus exposure and HLA in healthy donors. Regarding this clone: Antigen unknown.

Whole-study findings and limits: A prior analysis recorded that most TCR beta V segments were productive about 87% or about 30% of the time.

The germline gives CDR1 MNHNS, CDR2 SASEGT. The V and J ends lost 8 bases and 6 bases, in that order; junction bases with no gene match: 4. There are 12 residues in the CDR3. Use of 60 Vbeta and 13 Jbeta primers characterized the PCR. Here immunoSEQ multiplex PCR was the method, and the copy in TCRdb shows in-frame clones only, minus some. This sample carries about 98,000 clones, around 80% of them seen once, and the ten largest clones take approximately 1.5%. The chain recombines TRBV6-1 with TRBJ1-5, with TRBD1 identical over 7 bases. The TCR originated in a man in his forties in good health and CMV-seronegative. The sample taken for sequencing was PBMCs. CDR3 region: CASRQGGQPQHF. As DNA, the CDR3 is TGTGCCAGCCGACAGGGCGGTCAGCCCCAGCATTTT.